The sequence of this T cell receptor (beta chain) was determined in a study of OX40 agonist ivuxolimab in advanced cancers. The V gene's germline CDR1 is SGHRS and CDR2 YFSETQ. The CDR3 spans 15 residues. Trimming pared 4 bases from V and 5 bases from J, leaving 15 bases between. TCRdb keeps only in-frame clones here, not all; method: immunoSEQ multiplex PCR. The profile shows about 44,000 clones, approximately 80% of them singletons. This TCR was sampled from an adult with an advanced solid tumor such as melanoma, head and neck, liver or kidney cancer. The V and J genes are TRBV5-1 and TRBJ1-4; the D gene is possibly TRBD1 (5 bases). Here the sequenced sample was CD4+ or CD8+ T cells sorted from blood, taken in a trial of the OX40 agonist ivuxolimab. The CDR3 sequence: CASSRWDRENEKLFF. The DNA for the CDR3 is TGCGCCAGCAGCAGATGGGACCGTGAGAATGAAAAACTGTTTTTT.